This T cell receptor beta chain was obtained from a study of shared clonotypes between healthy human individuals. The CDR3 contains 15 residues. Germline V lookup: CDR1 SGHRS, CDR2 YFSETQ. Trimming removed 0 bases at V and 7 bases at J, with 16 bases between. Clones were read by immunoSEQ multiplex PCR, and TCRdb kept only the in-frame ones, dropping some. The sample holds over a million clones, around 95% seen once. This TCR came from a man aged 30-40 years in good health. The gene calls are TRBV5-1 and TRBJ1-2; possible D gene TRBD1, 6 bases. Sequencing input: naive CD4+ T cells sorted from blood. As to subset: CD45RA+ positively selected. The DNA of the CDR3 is TGCGCCAGCAGCTTGGAGGTGGGGGGCGCAATTGGCTACACCTTC. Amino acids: CASSLEVGGAIGYTF.